This entry lists 23 T cell receptor beta chains sequenced from one sample in a study of blood T cell repertoires in COVID-19. The table came from immunoSEQ multiplex PCR; TCRdb's copy has only in-frame clones and leaves some out. The table lists about 200,000 clones, approximately 84% of them singletons. The specimen was peripheral blood. The receptors derive from an elderly woman with acute or convalescent COVID-19.

In this sample, this clone turned up once. The chain has TRBV2 and TRBJ2-3; no clear D gene. Germline CDR1 reads SNHLY; CDR2 reads FYNNEI. Deletions cut 6 bases from V and 4 bases from J, with 11 bases between. CDR3 length: 13 amino acids. In DNA form, the CDR3 reads TGTGCCAGCAGCAAAAATCGAGCAGATACGCAGTATTTT. It encodes CASSKNRADTQYF.

The rearrangement uses TRBV6-5 and TRBJ2-1; 10 bases are a match to TRBD1. Germline loops: CDR1 MNHEY, CDR2 SVGAGI. The V gene end was trimmed by 6 bases and the J gene end by 6 bases; junction bases not matched to a gene: 8. This CDR3 is built from 15 residues. The CDR3 bases are TGTGCCAGCAGACACCGACAGGGGGCTTCCAATGAGCAGTTCTTC. Amino acid sequence: CASRHRQGASNEQFF.

As for this clone: Other DNA sequences within the sample encode an identical CDR3. The chain recombines TRBV7-9 with TRBJ2-3, with 12 nucleotides matching TRBD2. Germline V gene data show CDR1 as SEHNR and CDR2 as FQNEAQ (reference sequence). The CDR3 totals 15 residues. The V and J ends lost 5 bases and 3 bases, in that order; junction bases with no gene match: 3. The CDR3 spells CASSLGLAGTDTQYF. The CDR3 DNA is TGTGCCAGCAGCCTCGGACTAGCGGGAACAGATACGCAGTATTTT.

V gene TRBV5-4 combines with J gene TRBJ1-3; perhaps TRBD1 as D (5 bases). The germline V gene has CDR1 SGHNT and CDR2 YYREEE (reference sequence). V dropped 5 bases and J dropped 5 bases, with 17 bases sitting between them. CDR3 length: 15 amino acids. CDR3 nucleotide sequence: TGTGCCAGCAGGGGGGGGAGCCCGGGTAGAAACACCATATATTTT. Its protein is CASRGGSPGRNTIYF.

A word on this clone: Other DNA sequences within the sample encode an identical CDR3. This rearrangement joins TRBV5-1 to TRBJ1-2, with 11 bases matching TRBD1. CDR1 and CDR2 from the germline V gene are SGHRS and YFSETQ. CDR3 length: 15 amino acids. Trimming cost V 0 bases and J 8 bases; bases outside gene matches: 6. The CDR3 bases are TGCGCCAGCAGCTTGGAAGGACAGGGGGCAGGAGGCTACACCTTC. Protein: CASSLEGQGAGGYTF.

V and J are TRBV7-8 and TRBJ2-7; 8 bases map to TRBD1. The CDR3 sequence is 14 residues long. Germline CDR1 and CDR2: SGHVS and FQNEAQ. Trimming at V came to 5 bases and at J to 5 bases, leaving 8 bases not matched to a gene. The CDR3 loop is CASSGRDRPDEQYF. In nucleotides, the CDR3 is TGTGCCAGCAGCGGACGGGACAGGCCCGACGAGCAGTACTTC.

The CDR3 sequence is CASSLTGTNTGELFF. The CDR3, as DNA: TGTGCCAGCAGCTTAACAGGGACGAACACCGGGGAGCTGTTTTTT. The chain recombines TRBV7-2 with TRBJ2-2; D might be TRBD1 (6 bases). Germline values: CDR1 SGHTA, CDR2 FQGNSA. With 2 bases removed from V and 0 bases from J, the gap between germline ends came to 7 bases. CDR3 size: 15 residues.

This chain joins TRBV12-5 and TRBJ2-7, with 9 bases that match TRBD2. Germline loops: CDR1 LGHNT, CDR2 FRNRAP. The CDR3 consists of 15 residues. Losses at the gene ends were 6 bases for V and 2 bases for J; bases not matched to a gene: 8. Written as DNA, the CDR3 is TGTGCTAGTGGCCTAGGACTAGCGTCAACCTACGAGCAGTACTTC. This encodes CASGLGLASTYEQYF.

Details on this clone: The sample contains more than one DNA sequence encoding this CDR3. The chain uses TRBV6-1 and TRBJ1-6; D possibly corresponds to TRBD1 (5 bases). Germline loops: CDR1 MNHNS, CDR2 SASEGT. The CDR3 has 17 residues. The V gene lost 1 base and the J gene lost 0 bases, with 10 bases spanning the gap. The CDR3 DNA sequence: TGTGCCAGCAGTGAAGTCGGGGGGAGCTCCTATAATTCACCCCTCCACTTT. Protein product: CASSEVGGSSYNSPLHF.

The chain uses TRBV5-1 and TRBJ2-1; TRBD2 might be the D (6 bases). The CDR3 loop spans 16 amino acids. Trimming stripped 0 bases from V and 4 bases from J, with 14 bases between. The germline V gene has CDR1 SGHRS and CDR2 YFSETQ. CDR3 in amino acids: CASSLGSGGYYNEQFF. CDR3 coding DNA: TGCGCCAGCAGCTTGGGTAGCGGAGGATATTACAATGAGCAGTTCTTC.

This clone was detected a few times. The CDR3 here is CASSPSLGGPNSPLHF. CDR3 coding DNA: TGTGCCAGCAGCCCCTCCTTGGGGGGGCCGAATTCACCCCTCCACTTT. J is TRBJ1-6 and V is TRBV14; D perhaps matches TRBD1 (6 bases). The CDR3 is made up of 16 amino acids. Trimming took off 4 bases at V and 7 bases at J, with 17 bases between the two ends. The germline V gene encodes CDR1 SGHDN and CDR2 FVKESK.

The J gene is TRBJ2-7, the V gene TRBV12-5, with 7 bases fitting TRBD1. The CDR3 has 21 residues. Germline V gene sequence: CDR1 LGHNT, CDR2 FRNRAP. The ends lost 6 bases at V and 4 bases at J; junction bases unmatched: 30. The DNA for the CDR3 is TGTGCTAGTGGCGATGACAGGGAAATTGGCTCGACACCCTCAGCGCCTTACGAGCAGTACTTC. Encoded protein: CASGDDREIGSTPSAPYEQYF.

The chain recombines TRBV5-1 with TRBJ2-7; TRBD1 aligns across 9 bases. The CDR3 covers 15 residues. Per germline, CDR1 SGHRS and CDR2 YFSETQ. J lost 0 bases, V lost 2 bases, and 3 bases had no gene match. CDR3 bases: TGCGCCAGCAGCTTCAGACAGGGGGGCTCCTACGAGCAGTACTTC. As protein: CASSFRQGGSYEQYF.

The chain uses TRBV9 and TRBJ1-2, with TRBD1 identical over 9 bases. The germline V gene encodes CDR1 SGDLS and CDR2 YYNGEE. The V and J ends lost 0 bases and 4 bases, in that order; junction bases with no gene match: 10. The CDR3 extends over 17 amino acids. CDR3 coding DNA: TGTGCCAGCAGCGTAGGACAGGGGGTCGGTCTATCCTATGGCTACACCTTC. As protein: CASSVGQGVGLSYGYTF.

This rearrangement joins TRBV19 to TRBJ1-1; D might be TRBD1 (6 bases). The V end lost 5 bases, the J end lost 4 bases, and 20 bases lay between the germline ends. The CDR3 extends over 16 amino acids. The germline V gene encodes CDR1 LNHDA and CDR2 SQIVND (reference sequence). The CDR3 DNA is TGTGCCAGTAGTCCTCGGGGGGCGTACCCCATCACTGAAGCTTTCTTT. Translated, it gives CASSPRGAYPITEAFF. Combining the CDR3 with reference TRBV19 and TRBJ1-1 gives the whole variable domain DGGITQSPKYLFRKEGQNVTLSCEQNLNHDAMYWYRQDPGQGLRLIYYSQIVNDFQKGDIAEGYSVSREKKESFPLTVTSAQKNPTAFYLCASSPRGAYPITEAFFGQGTRLTVV.

The chain carries TRBV5-1 and TRBJ2-5, with 13 positions matching TRBD2. The CDR3 has 17 residues. V lost 4 bases and J lost 5; bases outside the gene matches: 11. CDR1 is SGHRS, CDR2 YFSETQ, per germline. The CDR3 loop is CASSQGLAGDSGETQYF. The CDR3 region has the DNA TGCGCCAGCAGCCAAGGACTAGCGGGGGATTCAGGGGAGACCCAGTACTTC.

The chain employs TRBV28 and TRBJ1-6, with D perhaps TRBD1 (5 bases). This CDR3 is built from 16 residues. In germline, CDR1 is MDHEN, CDR2 SYDVKM. Trimming removed 5 bases from V and 9 bases from J, with 20 bases in between. The CDR3 reads CASSNLGGFKVSPLHF. The CDR3, as DNA: TGTGCCAGCAGTAACCTCGGGGGTTTCAAGGTTTCACCCCTCCACTTT.

The chain uses TRBV10-3 and TRBJ2-2; TRBD1 is a possible D gene (5 bases). There are 17 residues in the CDR3. V lost 4 bases and J lost 2, with 17 bases in between. CDR1 ENHRY and CDR2 SYGVKD come from the germline V gene. The CDR3 is CAISGTITGQNTGELFF. In DNA, the CDR3 is TGTGCCATCAGTGGGACGATCACCGGACAAAACACCGGGGAGCTGTTTTTT.

This clone was seen more than once but under ten times. The chain carries TRBV9 and TRBJ2-7; TRBD2 might be the D (6 bases). V shed 0 bases and J shed 3 bases, with 10 bases lying between them. This CDR3 comprises 14 residues. The germline V gene has CDR1 SGDLS and CDR2 YYNGEE. Written as DNA, the CDR3 is TGTGCCAGCAGCGTAGGCGGGGAACTCTACGAGCAGTACTTC. This encodes CASSVGGELYEQYF.

The genes are TRBV5-1 and TRBJ2-5; D may be TRBD2 (6 bases). Germline-derived CDR1 and CDR2 are SGHRS and YFSETQ. Between the trimmed V and J ends, which lost 4 bases and 4 bases, there was a span of 11 bases. The CDR3 consists of 13 residues. This CDR3 is CASSTTSRETQYF. The DNA for the CDR3 is TGCGCCAGCAGCACGACTAGTCGAGAGACCCAGTACTTC.

The chain links TRBV2 to TRBJ2-7; 8 bases line up with TRBD1. CDR1 is SNHLY, CDR2 FYNNEI, per germline. The CDR3 has 13 amino acids. V gave up 6 bases and J gave up 5 bases; unmatched junction bases: 6. The CDR3 is CASRRDRLNEQYF. The CDR3 DNA follows: TGTGCCAGCAGGCGGGACAGGCTCAACGAGCAGTACTTC. Looking up the rest from reference TRBV2 and TRBJ2-7 gives the full variable domain: EPEVTQTPSHQVTQMGQEVILRCVPISNHLYFYWYRQILGQKVEFLVSFYNNEISEKSEIFDDQFSVERPDGSNFTLKIRSTKLEDSAMYFCASRRDRLNEQYFGPGTRLTVT.

The chain links TRBV30 to TRBJ1-1; 8 nucleotides line up with TRBD1. Germline assignment: CDR1 GTSNPN and CDR2 SVGIG (reference sequence). This CDR3 is built from 13 residues. V shed 5 bases and J 3 bases; nucleotides not matched to a gene: 5. CDR3 nucleotides: TGTGCCTGGCCCGGGACAGGAGACACTGAAGCTTTCTTT. This codes for CAWPGTGDTEAFF.

CDR3 in amino acids: CASSITVAGGPGNEQFF. The CDR3 DNA reads as TGTGCCAGTAGTATTACTGTCGCGGGGGGGCCGGGCAATGAGCAGTTCTTC. This sequence joins TRBV19 and TRBJ2-1; 9 bases line up with TRBD2. Unmatched junction bases numbered 12, after V lost 3 bases and J lost 6 bases. The germline V gene encodes CDR1 LNHDA and CDR2 SQIVND (reference sequence). The CDR3 length is 17 residues.